The following is a T cell receptor (beta chain) sequence with its context. This specimen comes from a study of control samples from healthy donors and cancer patients. TCRdb's table, derived via immunoSEQ multiplex PCR, lists solely in-frame clones and lacks some. This table holds fewer than 200,000 clones, 90% to 95% found once. The CDR3 contains 15 residues. Trimming stripped 3 bases from V and 0 bases from J, with 9 bases between. Germline lookup yields CDR1 MGHRA and CDR2 YSYEKL. The clonotype comes from a man aged 18 to 30 in good health. The J gene is TRBJ2-4, the V gene TRBV4-1; D is possibly TRBD1 or TRBD2 (5 bases each). The sample comprised blood. CDR3: CASSQERGAKNIQYF. The DNA for the CDR3 is TGCGCCAGCAGCCAGGAGAGGGGAGCCAAAAACATTCAGTACTTC.